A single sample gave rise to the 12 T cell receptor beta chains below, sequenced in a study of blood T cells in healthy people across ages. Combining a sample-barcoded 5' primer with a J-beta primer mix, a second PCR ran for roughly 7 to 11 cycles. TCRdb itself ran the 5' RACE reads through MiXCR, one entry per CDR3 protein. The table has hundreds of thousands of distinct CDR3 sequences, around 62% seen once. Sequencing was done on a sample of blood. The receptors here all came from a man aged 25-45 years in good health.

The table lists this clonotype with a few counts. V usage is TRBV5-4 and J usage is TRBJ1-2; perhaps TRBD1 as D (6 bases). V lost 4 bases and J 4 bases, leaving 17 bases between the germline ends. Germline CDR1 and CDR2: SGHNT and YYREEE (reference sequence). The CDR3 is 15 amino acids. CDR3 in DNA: TGTGCCAGCAGCCATGGAGCCGGGACAACCTATGGCTACACCTTC. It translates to CASSHGAGTTYGYTF. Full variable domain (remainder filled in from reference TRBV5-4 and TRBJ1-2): ETGVTQSPTHLIKTRGQQVTLRCSSQSGHNTVSWYQQALGQGPQFIFQYYREEENGRGNFPPRFSGLQFPNYSSELNVNALELDDSALYLCASSHGAGTTYGYTFGSGTRLTVV.

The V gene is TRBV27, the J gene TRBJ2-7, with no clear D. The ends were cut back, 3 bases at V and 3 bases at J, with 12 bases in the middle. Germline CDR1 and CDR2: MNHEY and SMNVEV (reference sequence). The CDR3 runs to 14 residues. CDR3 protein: CASSFGPGLYEQYF. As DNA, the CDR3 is TGTGCCAGCAGTTTTGGCCCGGGTCTCTACGAGCAGTACTTC.

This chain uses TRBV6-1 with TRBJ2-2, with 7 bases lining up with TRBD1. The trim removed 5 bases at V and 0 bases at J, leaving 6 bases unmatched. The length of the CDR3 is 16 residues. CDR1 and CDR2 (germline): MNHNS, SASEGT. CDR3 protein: CASSWGQISNTGELFF. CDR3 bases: TGTGCCAGCAGTTGGGGACAGATCTCGAACACCGGGGAGCTGTTTTTT.

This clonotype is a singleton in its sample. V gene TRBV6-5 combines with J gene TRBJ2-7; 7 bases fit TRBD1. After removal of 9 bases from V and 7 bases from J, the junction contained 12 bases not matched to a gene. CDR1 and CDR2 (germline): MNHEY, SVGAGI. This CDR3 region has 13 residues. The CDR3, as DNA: TGTGCCAGTAACCCCCGGGACAGAAAAGAGCAGTACTTC. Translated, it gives CASNPRDRKEQYF.

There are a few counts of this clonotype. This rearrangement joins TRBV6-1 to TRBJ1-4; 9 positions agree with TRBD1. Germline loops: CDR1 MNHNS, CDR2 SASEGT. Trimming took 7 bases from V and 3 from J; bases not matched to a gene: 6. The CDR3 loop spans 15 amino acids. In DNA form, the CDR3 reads TGTGCCAGCATTGACAGGGGGAGACCTAATGAAAAACTGTTTTTT. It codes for CASIDRGRPNEKLFF.

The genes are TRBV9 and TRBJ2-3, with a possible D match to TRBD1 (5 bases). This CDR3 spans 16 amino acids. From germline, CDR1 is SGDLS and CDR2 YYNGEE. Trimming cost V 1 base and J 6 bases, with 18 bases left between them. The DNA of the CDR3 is TGTGCCAGCAGCGTAAGGGCAGGGAATCCGTCGGATACGCAGTATTTT. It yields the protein CASSVRAGNPSDTQYF. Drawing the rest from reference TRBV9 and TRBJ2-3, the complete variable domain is DSGVTQTPKHLITATGQRVTLRCSPRSGDLSVYWYQQSLDQGLQFLIQYYNGEERAKGNILERFSAQQFPDLHSELNLSSLELGDSALYFCASSVRAGNPSDTQYFGPGTRLTVL.

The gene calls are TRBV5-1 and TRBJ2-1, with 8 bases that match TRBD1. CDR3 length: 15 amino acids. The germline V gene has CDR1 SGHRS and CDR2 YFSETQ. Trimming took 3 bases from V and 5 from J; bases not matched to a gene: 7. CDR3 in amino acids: CASSSRQGSNNEQFF. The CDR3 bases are TGCGCCAGCAGCTCTAGACAGGGGTCCAACAATGAGCAGTTCTTC.

The CDR3 bases are TGCGCCAGCAGCCAAGACGGCGGGACAGGTGAAAAACTGTTTTTT. Its translation: CASSQDGGTGEKLFF. The chain has TRBV4-3 and TRBJ1-4, with 8 bases matching TRBD1. Germline values: CDR1 LGHNA, CDR2 YSLEER. The ends lost 0 bases at V and 7 bases at J; junction bases unmatched: 4. The CDR3 length is 15 residues.

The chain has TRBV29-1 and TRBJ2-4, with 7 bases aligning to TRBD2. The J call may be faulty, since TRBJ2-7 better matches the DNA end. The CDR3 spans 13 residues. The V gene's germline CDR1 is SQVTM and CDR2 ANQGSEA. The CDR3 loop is CSVVRGDDYEQYF. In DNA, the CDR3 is TGCAGCGTTGTCCGGGGGGATGATTACGAGCAGTACTTC.

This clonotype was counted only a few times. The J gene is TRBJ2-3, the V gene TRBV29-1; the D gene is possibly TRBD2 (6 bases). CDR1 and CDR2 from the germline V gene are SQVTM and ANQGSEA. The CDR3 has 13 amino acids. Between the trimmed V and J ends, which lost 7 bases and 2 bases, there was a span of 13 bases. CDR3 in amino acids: CSAPGGSTDTQYF. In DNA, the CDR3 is TGCAGCGCCCCTGGGGGGTCCACAGATACGCAGTATTTT.

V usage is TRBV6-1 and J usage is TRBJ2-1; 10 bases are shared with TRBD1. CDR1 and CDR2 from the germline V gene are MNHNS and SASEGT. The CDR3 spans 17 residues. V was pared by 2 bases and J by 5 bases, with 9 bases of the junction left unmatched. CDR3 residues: CASSELVRDRGHNEQFF. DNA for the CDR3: TGTGCCAGCAGTGAATTGGTCAGGGACAGGGGACACAATGAGCAGTTCTTC.

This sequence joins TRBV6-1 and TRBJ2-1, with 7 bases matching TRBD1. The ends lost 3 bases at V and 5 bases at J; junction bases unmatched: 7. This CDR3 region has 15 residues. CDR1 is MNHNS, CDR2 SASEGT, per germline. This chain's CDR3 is CASSEGLGGHNEQFF. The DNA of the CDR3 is TGTGCCAGCAGTGAGGGCCTAGGGGGCCACAATGAGCAGTTCTTC.